Listed below are T cell receptor beta chains from one sample, sequenced in a study of Graves' ophthalmopathy and Graves' hyperthyroidism. Using its own MiXCR run on the multiplex PCR reads, TCRdb lists one record per CDR3 protein. Of about 740,000 distinct CDR3 sequences listed, 40% are singletons. The sample comprised peripheral blood. Source of these receptors: an adult man with Graves' ophthalmopathy. Both conserved end residues are part of each CDR3. The D gene is left open where the match is weak. Not all rows give a size; the values are once, few, many and, for expanded clones, a class.

size: many; D: .; J: TRBJ2-7; V: TRBV29-1; CDR3: CSVEDWDKPYEQYF; DNA: TGCAGCGTTGAGGATTGGGACAAACCCTACGAGCAGTACTTC
size: many; D: .; J: TRBJ1-1; V: TRBV29-1; CDR3: CSVEVGGDMNTEAFF; DNA: TGCAGCGTTGAGGTCGGGGGAGACATGAACACTGAAGCTTTCTTT
size: .; D: TRBD1; J: TRBJ2-7; V: TRBV20-1; CDR3: CSGGQDSYEQYF; DNA: TGCAGTGGGGGACAGGACTCCTACGAGCAGTACTTC
size: .; D: TRBD1; J: TRBJ2-7; V: TRBV12-3/TRBV12-4; CDR3: CASRNQGTVPYEQYF; DNA: TGTGCCAGCAGGAATCAGGGGACAGTTCCGTACGAGCAGTACTTC
size: .; D: TRBD2; J: TRBJ2-2; V: TRBV25-1; CDR3: CASSPGGSGRGGGELFF; DNA: TGCGCCAGCAGCCCTGGTGGGAGCGGGAGGGGAGGCGGGGAGCTGTTTTTT
size: many; D: TRBD1; J: TRBJ1-2; V: TRBV29-1; CDR3: CSVDERTGIYGYTF; DNA: TGCAGCGTTGATGAGAGGACAGGGATCTATGGCTACACCTTC
size: .; D: .; J: TRBJ2-2; V: TRBV10-3; CDR3: CASSPTRVITGELFF; DNA: TGTGCCAGCAGCCCAACCAGGGTGATCACCGGGGAGCTGTTTTTT
size: few; D: TRBD1; J: TRBJ1-1; V: TRBV12-3/TRBV12-4; CDR3: CASRPGDSFMNTEAFF; DNA: TGTGCCAGCAGGCCCGGGGACAGCTTCATGAACACTGAAGCTTTCTTT
size: .; D: .; J: TRBJ2-5; V: TRBV2; CDR3: CASSQALKTQYF; DNA: TGTGCCAGCAGCCAGGCCCTGAAGACCCAGTACTTC
size: .; D: .; J: TRBJ1-1; V: TRBV7-9; CDR3: CASSLPSVNTEAFF; DNA: TGTGCCAGCAGCTTACCAAGTGTGAACACTGAAGCTTTCTTT
size: .; D: TRBD1; J: TRBJ2-3; V: TRBV7-9; CDR3: CASSLSGQGTDTQYF; DNA: TGTGCCAGCAGCCTAAGCGGACAGGGGACAGATACGCAGTATTTT
size: many; D: TRBD1; J: TRBJ1-5; V: TRBV24-1; CDR3: CASSLGQGGQPQHF; DNA: TGTGCCAGCAGCTTGGGACAGGGCGGGCAGCCCCAGCATTTT
size: many; D: TRBD2; J: TRBJ2-5; V: TRBV7-6; CDR3: CASSARLAGETQYF; DNA: TGTGCCAGCAGCGCCCGACTAGCGGGGGAGACCCAGTACTTC
size: .; D: .; J: TRBJ2-5; V: TRBV4-1; CDR3: CASSLSHRERGETQYF; DNA: TGCGCCAGCAGTCTATCCCACAGGGAAAGGGGAGAGACCCAGTACTTC
size: once; D: .; J: TRBJ1-1; V: TRBV4-2; CDR3: CASSQERLVANGAFF; DNA: TGTGCCAGCAGCCAAGAGCGGTTGGTGGCCAACGGAGCTTTCTTT
size: many; D: .; J: TRBJ1-5; V: TRBV7-9; CDR3: CASSTTDGQPQHF; DNA: TGTGCCAGCAGCACAACCGACGGTCAGCCCCAGCATTTT
size: .; D: TRBD1; J: TRBJ1-3; V: TRBV7-3; CDR3: CASRTGGAGNTIYF; DNA: TGTGCCAGCAGGACAGGGGGCGCGGGGAACACCATATATTTT
size: once; D: TRBD1; J: TRBJ2-5; V: TRBV9; CDR3: CASSLNLQGADETQYF; DNA: TGTGCCAGCAGCTTAAACCTTCAGGGGGCGGATGAGACCCAGTACTTC
size: many; D: .; J: TRBJ1-2; V: TRBV24-1; CDR3: CATSDPFRANYGYTF; DNA: TGTGCCACCAGTGATCCCTTTCGAGCTAACTATGGCTACACCTTC
size: .; D: .; J: TRBJ2-2; V: TRBV25-1; CDR3: CASSVDRGAGGELFF; DNA: TGTGCCAGCAGTGTCGACCGGGGGGCTGGCGGGGAGCTGTTTTTT
size: many; D: TRBD1; J: TRBJ2-7; V: TRBV2; CDR3: CASRPDRARPYEQYF; DNA: TGTGCCAGCAGACCAGACAGGGCACGGCCTTACGAGCAGTACTTC
size: .; D: .; J: TRBJ2-1; V: TRBV20-1; CDR3: CSARVGARSYNEQFF; DNA: TGCAGTGCTAGAGTGGGGGCGCGATCCTACAATGAGCAGTTCTTC
size: few; D: .; J: TRBJ1-1; V: TRBV5-8; CDR3: CASSSLARTNTEAFF; DNA: TGTGCCAGCAGCTCTTTAGCCAGGACGAACACTGAAGCTTTCTTT
size: .; D: .; J: TRBJ2-7; V: TRBV19; CDR3: CASSIMTNYEQYF; DNA: TGTGCCAGTAGTATAATGACCAACTACGAGCAGTACTTC
size: .; D: .; J: TRBJ2-5; V: TRBV29-1; CDR3: CSVSWAPGETQYF; DNA: TGCAGCGTAAGTTGGGCCCCGGGAGAGACCCAGTACTTC
size: .; D: .; J: TRBJ1-1; V: TRBV20-1; CDR3: CSAGDSLNTEAFF; DNA: TGCAGTGCTGGAGACTCGCTTAACACTGAAGCTTTCTTT
size: many; D: .; J: TRBJ1-5; V: TRBV2; CDR3: CASRRGQYSNQPQHF; DNA: TGTGCCAGCAGGAGAGGACAGTATAGCAATCAGCCCCAGCATTTT
size: many; D: .; J: TRBJ2-6; V: TRBV15; CDR3: CATSGGRGISGANVLTF; DNA: TGTGCCACCAGCGGCGGGCGGGGTATCTCTGGGGCCAACGTCCTGACTTTC
size: once; D: TRBD1; J: TRBJ1-1; V: TRBV2; CDR3: CAIPDRGRGSFTEAFF; DNA: TGTGCCATCCCAGACAGGGGGCGGGGCTCGTTCACTGAAGCTTTCTTT
size: .; D: TRBD2; J: TRBJ2-5; V: TRBV2; CDR3: CASSERGVYQETQYF; DNA: TGTGCCAGCAGCGAGCGGGGGGTGTACCAAGAGACCCAGTACTTC
size: many; D: TRBD1; J: TRBJ1-1; V: TRBV29-1; CDR3: CSGGDRDGWTEAFF; DNA: TGCAGCGGGGGGGACAGGGACGGTTGGACTGAAGCTTTCTTT
size: .; D: .; J: TRBJ2-3; V: TRBV2; CDR3: CASSVDGGDTQYF; DNA: TGTGCCAGCAGCGTAGATGGGGGAGATACGCAGTATTTT
size: once; D: .; J: TRBJ2-5; V: TRBV14; CDR3: CASSPFASGAQYF; DNA: TGTGCCAGCAGCCCCTTCGCTTCCGGAGCCCAGTACTTC
size: .; D: .; J: TRBJ1-6; V: TRBV5-4; CDR3: CASSSTGSSPLHF; DNA: TGTGCCAGCAGTTCGACAGGTTCCTCACCCCTCCACTTT
size: many; D: .; J: TRBJ1-2; V: TRBV15; CDR3: CATSTMRTDYGYTF; DNA: TGTGCCACCAGCACCATGAGGACAGACTATGGCTACACCTTC
size: few; D: TRBD1; J: TRBJ2-6; V: TRBV5-1; CDR3: CASSLETGGPSGANVLTF; DNA: TGCGCCAGCAGCTTGGAGACAGGGGGCCCCTCTGGGGCCAACGTCCTGACTTTC
size: few; D: TRBD1; J: TRBJ1-4; V: TRBV4-2; CDR3: CASSRQGQGNEKLFF; DNA: TGTGCCAGCAGCAGGCAGGGACAGGGAAATGAAAAACTGTTTTTT
size: once; D: .; J: TRBJ2-2; V: TRBV29-1; CDR3: CSSTGWNTGELFF; DNA: TGCAGCTCCACAGGGTGGAACACCGGGGAGCTGTTTTTT
size: .; D: TRBD1; J: TRBJ2-7; V: TRBV11-2; CDR3: CASRRSSGQGAYEQYF; DNA: TGTGCCAGCAGACGCTCATCGGGACAGGGGGCTTACGAGCAGTACTTC
size: .; D: TRBD1; J: TRBJ2-5; V: TRBV11-2; CDR3: CASSPSTGGRETQYF; DNA: TGTGCCAGCAGCCCAAGTACAGGGGGCCGAGAGACCCAGTACTTC
size: many; D: .; J: TRBJ1-2; V: TRBV7-9; CDR3: CASSLSLNGYTF; DNA: TGTGCCAGCAGCCTTTCTCTGAATGGCTACACCTTC
size: few; D: .; J: TRBJ1-2; V: TRBV7-2; CDR3: CASSSTATAKTGGYTF; DNA: TGCGCCAGCAGCTCCACGGCTACGGCCAAAACGGGTGGCTACACCTTC
size: .; D: .; J: TRBJ1-4; V: TRBV6-2/TRBV6-3; CDR3: CASSPKWTAKLFF; DNA: TGTGCCAGCAGTCCTAAGTGGACAGCAAAACTGTTTTTT
size: .; D: TRBD1; J: TRBJ1-6; V: TRBV15; CDR3: CATSRGTGNPLHF; DNA: TGTGCCACCAGCAGAGGGACAGGTAATCCCCTCCACTTT
size: many; D: .; J: TRBJ1-6; V: TRBV15; CDR3: CATSSLDNSPLHF; DNA: TGTGCCACCAGCAGTCTAGATAATTCACCCCTCCACTTT
size: .; D: .; J: TRBJ2-7; V: TRBV7-9; CDR3: CASSLRVGTSYEQYF; DNA: TGTGCCAGCAGCTTGAGGGTAGGCACCTCCTACGAGCAGTACTTC